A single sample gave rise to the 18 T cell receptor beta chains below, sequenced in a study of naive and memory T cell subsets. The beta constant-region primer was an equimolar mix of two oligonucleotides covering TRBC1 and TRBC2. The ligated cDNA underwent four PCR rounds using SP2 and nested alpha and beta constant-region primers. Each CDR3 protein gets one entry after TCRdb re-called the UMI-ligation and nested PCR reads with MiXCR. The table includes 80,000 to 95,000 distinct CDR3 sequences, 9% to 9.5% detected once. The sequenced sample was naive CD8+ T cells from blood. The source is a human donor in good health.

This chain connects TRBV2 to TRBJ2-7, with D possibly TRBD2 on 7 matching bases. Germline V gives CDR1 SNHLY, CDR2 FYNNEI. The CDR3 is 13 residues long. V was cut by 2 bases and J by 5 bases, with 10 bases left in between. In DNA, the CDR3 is TGTGCCAGCAGTGAACGGGGGGCCCACGAGCAGTACTTC. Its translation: CASSERGAHEQYF.

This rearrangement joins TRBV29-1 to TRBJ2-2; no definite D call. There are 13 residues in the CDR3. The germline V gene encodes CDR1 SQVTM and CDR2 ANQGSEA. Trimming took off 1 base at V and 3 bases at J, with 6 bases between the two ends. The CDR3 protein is CSVEAPDTGELFF. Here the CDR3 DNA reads TGCAGCGTTGAAGCCCCCGACACCGGGGAGCTGTTTTTT.

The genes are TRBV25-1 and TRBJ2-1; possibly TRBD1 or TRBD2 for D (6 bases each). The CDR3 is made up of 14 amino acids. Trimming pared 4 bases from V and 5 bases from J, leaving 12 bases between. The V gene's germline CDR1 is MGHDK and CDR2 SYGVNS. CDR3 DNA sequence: TGTGCCAGCAGTGTTGGCGGGACAAACAATGAGCAGTTCTTC. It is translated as CASSVGGTNNEQFF. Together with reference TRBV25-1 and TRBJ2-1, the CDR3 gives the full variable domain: EADIYQTPRYLVIGTGKKITLECSQTMGHDKMYWYQQDPGMELHLIHYSYGVNSTEKGDLSSESTVSRIRTEHFPLTLESARPSHTSQYLCASSVGGTNNEQFFGPGTRLTVL.

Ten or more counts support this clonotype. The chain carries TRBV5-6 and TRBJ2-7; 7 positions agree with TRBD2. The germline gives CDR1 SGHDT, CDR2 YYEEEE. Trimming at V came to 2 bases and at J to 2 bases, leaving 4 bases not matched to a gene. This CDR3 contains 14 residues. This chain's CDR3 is CASSFGGSTYEQYF. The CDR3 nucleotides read TGTGCCAGCAGCTTCGGGGGGTCAACCTACGAGCAGTACTTC.

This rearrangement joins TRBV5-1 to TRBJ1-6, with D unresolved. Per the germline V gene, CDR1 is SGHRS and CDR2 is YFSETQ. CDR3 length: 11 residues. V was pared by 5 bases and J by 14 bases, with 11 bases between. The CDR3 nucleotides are TGCGCCAGCAGTAACGCGAAGACCCTCCACTTT. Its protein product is CASSNAKTLHF.

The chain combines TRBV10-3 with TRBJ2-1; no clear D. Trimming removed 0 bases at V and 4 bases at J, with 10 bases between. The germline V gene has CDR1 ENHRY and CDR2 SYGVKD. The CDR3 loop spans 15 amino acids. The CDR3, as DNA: TGTGCCATCAGTGAGTCGGCAGGACCGTACAATGAGCAGTTCTTC. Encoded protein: CAISESAGPYNEQFF.

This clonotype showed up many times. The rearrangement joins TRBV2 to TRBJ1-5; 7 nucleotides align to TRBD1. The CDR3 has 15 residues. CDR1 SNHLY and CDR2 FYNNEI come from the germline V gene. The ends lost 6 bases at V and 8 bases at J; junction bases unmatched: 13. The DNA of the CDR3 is TGTGCCAGCAGCCAAGACGACAGGGAGGAAGAGCCCCAGCATTTT. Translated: CASSQDDREEEPQHF.

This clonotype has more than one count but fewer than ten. This CDR3 reads CAILGTSGMNTGELFF. The DNA of the CDR3 is TGTGCCATCCTCGGGACTAGCGGGATGAACACCGGGGAGCTGTTTTTT. This sequence joins TRBV10-3 and TRBJ2-2; TRBD2 matches at 13 bases. From germline, CDR1 is ENHRY and CDR2 SYGVKD. The CDR3 runs 16 residues. The ends lost 8 bases at V and 1 base at J; junction bases unmatched: 4.

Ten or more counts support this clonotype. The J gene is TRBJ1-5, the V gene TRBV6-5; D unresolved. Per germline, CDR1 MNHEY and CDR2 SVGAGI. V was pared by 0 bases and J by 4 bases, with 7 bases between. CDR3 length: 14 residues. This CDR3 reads CASSYSSENQPQHF. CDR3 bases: TGTGCCAGCAGTTACTCGAGTGAGAATCAGCCCCAGCATTTT.

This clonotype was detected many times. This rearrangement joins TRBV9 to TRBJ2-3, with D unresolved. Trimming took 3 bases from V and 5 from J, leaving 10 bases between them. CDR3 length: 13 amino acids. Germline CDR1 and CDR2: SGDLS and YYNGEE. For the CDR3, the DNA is TGTGCCAGCAGCGACAGCGCTTTAGATACGCAGTATTTT. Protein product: CASSDSALDTQYF.

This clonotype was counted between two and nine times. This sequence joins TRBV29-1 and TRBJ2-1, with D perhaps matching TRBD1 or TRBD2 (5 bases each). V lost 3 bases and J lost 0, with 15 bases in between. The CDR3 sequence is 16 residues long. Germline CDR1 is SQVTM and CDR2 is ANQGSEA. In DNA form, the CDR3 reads TGCAGCGTTGAGAACTTGGGGGTTAGCTCCTACAATGAGCAGTTCTTC. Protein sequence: CSVENLGVSSYNEQFF.

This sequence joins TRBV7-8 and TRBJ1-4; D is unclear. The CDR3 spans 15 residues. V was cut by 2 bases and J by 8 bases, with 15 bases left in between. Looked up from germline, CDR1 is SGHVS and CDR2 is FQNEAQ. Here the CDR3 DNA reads TGTGCCAGCAGCTTACGTCCCCGAGTCCAAGAAAAACTGTTTTTT. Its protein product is CASSLRPRVQEKLFF.

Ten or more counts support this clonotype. Here the CDR3 DNA reads TGTGCCAGTAGTATAAATCAACTCAGGGGGTATGGGAATGAGCAGTTCTTC. Its protein product is CASSINQLRGYGNEQFF. This chain uses TRBV19 with TRBJ2-1; 7 bases are shared with TRBD1. The CDR3 runs to 17 residues. The V segment lost 2 bases and the J segment 7 bases; nucleotides outside the gene matches: 14. The V gene's germline CDR1 is LNHDA and CDR2 SQIVND (reference sequence).

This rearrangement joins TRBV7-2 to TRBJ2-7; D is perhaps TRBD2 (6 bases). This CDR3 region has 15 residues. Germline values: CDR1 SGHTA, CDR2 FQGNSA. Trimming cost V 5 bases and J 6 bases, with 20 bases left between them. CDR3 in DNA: TGTGCCAGCAGCCCATCGGACCCCGGGCGGGGCGAGCAGTACTTC. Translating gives CASSPSDPGRGEQYF.

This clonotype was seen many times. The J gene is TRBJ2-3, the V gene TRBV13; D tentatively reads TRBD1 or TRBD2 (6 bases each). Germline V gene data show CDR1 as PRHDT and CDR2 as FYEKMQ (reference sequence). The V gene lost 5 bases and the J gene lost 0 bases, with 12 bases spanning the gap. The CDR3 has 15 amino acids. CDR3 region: CASSPGGASTDTQYF. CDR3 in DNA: TGTGCCAGCAGCCCCGGGGGCGCCAGCACAGATACGCAGTATTTT.

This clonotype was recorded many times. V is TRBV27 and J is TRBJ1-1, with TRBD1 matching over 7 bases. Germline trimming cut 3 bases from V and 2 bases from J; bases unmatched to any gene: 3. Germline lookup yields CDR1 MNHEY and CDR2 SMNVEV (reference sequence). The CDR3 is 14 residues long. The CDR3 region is CASSFGTANTEAFF. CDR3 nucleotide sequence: TGTGCCAGCAGTTTTGGGACAGCTAACACTGAAGCTTTCTTT.

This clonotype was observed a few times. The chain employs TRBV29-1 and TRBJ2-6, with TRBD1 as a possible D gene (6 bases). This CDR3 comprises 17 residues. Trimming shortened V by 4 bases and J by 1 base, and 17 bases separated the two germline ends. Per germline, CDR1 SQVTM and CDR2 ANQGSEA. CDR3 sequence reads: CSVAGVNPDSGANVLTF. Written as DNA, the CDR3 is TGCAGCGTTGCAGGGGTTAATCCTGATTCTGGGGCCAACGTCCTGACTTTC.

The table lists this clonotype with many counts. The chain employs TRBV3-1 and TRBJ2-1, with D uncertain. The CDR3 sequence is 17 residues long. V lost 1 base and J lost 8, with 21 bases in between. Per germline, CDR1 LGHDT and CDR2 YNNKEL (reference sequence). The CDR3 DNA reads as TGTGCCAGCAGCCAAGTACCGGAGCGCCTAGTAAGTGATGAGCAGTTCTTC. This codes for CASSQVPERLVSDEQFF.